This T cell receptor beta chain was documented in a study of PD-L1 blockade in urothelial cancer. Time point defined: peripheral blood 6 weeks after treatment start. Sequencing was performed with immunoSEQ multiplex PCR; in TCRdb, only in-frame clones are kept and a portion is missing. Among 40,000 to 50,000 clones, almost 85% were seen once, and the ten largest hold less than 15%. This CDR3 has 15 residues. V was cut by 6 bases and J by 0 bases, with 12 bases left in between. The germline V gene encodes CDR1 LNHDA and CDR2 SQIVND (reference sequence). The source of this sequence is a man aged 60 to 75 with urothelial cancer. The chain couples TRBV19 to TRBJ1-3, with D hard to call. Sequenced material: PBMCs, taken around atezolizumab (anti-PD-L1) treatment. The CDR3 loop is CASRLNRDSGNTIYF. The CDR3 DNA follows: TGTGCCAGTAGGCTTAACAGAGACTCTGGAAACACCATATATTTT.